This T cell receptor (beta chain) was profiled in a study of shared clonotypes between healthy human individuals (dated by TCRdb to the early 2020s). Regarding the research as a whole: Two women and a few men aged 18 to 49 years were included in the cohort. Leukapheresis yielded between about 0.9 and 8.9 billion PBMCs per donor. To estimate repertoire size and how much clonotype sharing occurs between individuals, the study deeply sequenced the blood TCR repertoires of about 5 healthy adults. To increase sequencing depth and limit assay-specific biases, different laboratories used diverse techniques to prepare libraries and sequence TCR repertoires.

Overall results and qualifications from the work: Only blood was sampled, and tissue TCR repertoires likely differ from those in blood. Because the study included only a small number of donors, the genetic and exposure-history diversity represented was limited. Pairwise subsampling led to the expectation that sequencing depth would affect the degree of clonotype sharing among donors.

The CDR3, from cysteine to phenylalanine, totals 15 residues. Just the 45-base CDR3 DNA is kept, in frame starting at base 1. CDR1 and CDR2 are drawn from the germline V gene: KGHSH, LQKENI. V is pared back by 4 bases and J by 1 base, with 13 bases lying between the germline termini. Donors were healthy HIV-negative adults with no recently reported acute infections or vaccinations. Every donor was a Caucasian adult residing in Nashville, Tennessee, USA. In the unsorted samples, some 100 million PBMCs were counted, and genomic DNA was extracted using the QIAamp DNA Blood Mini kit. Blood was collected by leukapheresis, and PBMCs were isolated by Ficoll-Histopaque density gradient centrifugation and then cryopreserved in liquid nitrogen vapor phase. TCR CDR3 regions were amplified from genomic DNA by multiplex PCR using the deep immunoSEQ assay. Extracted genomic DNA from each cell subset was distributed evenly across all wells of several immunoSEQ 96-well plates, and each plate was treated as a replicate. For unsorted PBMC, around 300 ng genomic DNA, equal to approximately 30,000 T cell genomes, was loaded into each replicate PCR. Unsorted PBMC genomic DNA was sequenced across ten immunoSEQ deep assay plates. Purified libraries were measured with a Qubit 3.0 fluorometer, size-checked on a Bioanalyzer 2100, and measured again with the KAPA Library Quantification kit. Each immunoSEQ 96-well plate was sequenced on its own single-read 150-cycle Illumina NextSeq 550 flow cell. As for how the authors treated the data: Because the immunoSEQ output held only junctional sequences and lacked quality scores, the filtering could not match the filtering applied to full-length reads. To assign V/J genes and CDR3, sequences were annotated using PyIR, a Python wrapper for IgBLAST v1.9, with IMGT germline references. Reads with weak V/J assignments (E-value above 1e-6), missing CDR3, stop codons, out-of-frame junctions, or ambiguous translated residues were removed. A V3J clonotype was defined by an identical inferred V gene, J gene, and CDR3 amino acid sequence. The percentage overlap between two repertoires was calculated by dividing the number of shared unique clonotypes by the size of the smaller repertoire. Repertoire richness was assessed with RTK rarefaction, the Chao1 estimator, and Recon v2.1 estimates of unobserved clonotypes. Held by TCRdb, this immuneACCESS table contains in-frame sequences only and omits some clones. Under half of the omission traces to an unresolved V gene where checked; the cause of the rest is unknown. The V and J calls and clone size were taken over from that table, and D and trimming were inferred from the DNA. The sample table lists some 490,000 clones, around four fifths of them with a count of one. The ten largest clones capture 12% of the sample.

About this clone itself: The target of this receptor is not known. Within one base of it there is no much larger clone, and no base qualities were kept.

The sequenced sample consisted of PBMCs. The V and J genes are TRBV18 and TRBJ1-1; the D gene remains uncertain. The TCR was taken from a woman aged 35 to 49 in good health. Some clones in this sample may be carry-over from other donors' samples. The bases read TGTGCCAGCTCACAAAACCAGCAGGAGAACACTGAAGCTTTCTTT. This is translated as CASSQNQQENTEAFF.